The rows below give T cell receptor beta chains drawn from one sample of a study of blood T cell repertoires in COVID-19. TCRdb's copy holds only in-frame clones and misses some; the assay was immunoSEQ multiplex PCR. The table records roughly 200,000 clones, around 79% of them present only once. Material for sequencing was peripheral blood. The receptor set was obtained from a woman between 35 and 50 years old with COVID-19, enrolled during active disease. Each CDR3 is given with its conserved first and last residue. Each record gives: clone size, J gene, D gene, V gene, CDR3 DNA, CDR3 protein. A D gene is named only where the DNA matches it firmly. Only some rows state a clone size, as once, few, many or a class for expanded clones.

few	TRBJ1-1	NA	TRBV6-5	TGTGCCAGCGCGCGCGGGTTGAACACTGAAGCTTTCTTT	CASARGLNTEAFF
NA	TRBJ2-6	NA	TRBV21-1	TGTGCCAGCAGCAAAGCCGGCAACGTCCTGACTTTC	CASSKAGNVLTF
NA	TRBJ1-6	NA	TRBV4-1	TGCGCCAGCAGCCAAGCCAGCCGGGATAATTCACCCCTCCACTTT	CASSQASRDNSPLHF
NA	TRBJ1-2	NA	TRBV4-3	TGCGCCAGCAGCCAACGGACTACGGAGGTCTATGGCTACACCTTC	CASSQRTTEVYGYTF
NA	TRBJ1-5	TRBD1	TRBV7-9	TGTGCCAGCAGCTTAGGGGACAGGGGGAATCAGCCCCAGCATTTT	CASSLGDRGNQPQHF
NA	TRBJ2-7	NA	TRBV10-3	TGTGCCATCAGTGATAACAGGGACGGTCCCTACGAGCAGTACTTC	CAISDNRDGPYEQYF
NA	TRBJ2-1	TRBD2	TRBV7-8	TGTGCCAGCAGCAGCGGGGCACTAGCGGAGTACAATGAGCAGTTCTTC	CASSSGALAEYNEQFF
NA	TRBJ1-3	NA	TRBV6-6	TGTGCCAGCAGTCGAAACGGGGGCTCTGGAAACACCATATATTTT	CASSRNGGSGNTIYF
few	TRBJ1-1	NA	TRBV11-2	TGTGCCAGCAGCTTCAACGGCGGGCAAACGAACACTGAAGCTTTCTTT	CASSFNGGQTNTEAFF
few	TRBJ1-1	NA	TRBV4-3	TGCGCCAGCAGCCAAGAGGTCCGACAGACGAACACTGAAGCTTTCTTT	CASSQEVRQTNTEAFF
NA	TRBJ1-3	TRBD1	TRBV6-6	TGTGCCAGCAGCCTGGGACAGCCTGGAAACACCATATATTTT	CASSLGQPGNTIYF
NA	TRBJ2-1	NA	TRBV11-2	TGTGCCAGCAGCCCCCATAATGACTACTACTACAATGAGCAGTTCTTC	CASSPHNDYYYNEQFF
NA	TRBJ2-3	NA	TRBV5-1	TGCGCCAGCAGCTTTACATCCGCCACAGATACGCAGTATTTT	CASSFTSATDTQYF
NA	TRBJ1-4	NA	TRBV5-1	TGCGCCAGCAGCTTGGGTCGACAGAATGAAAAACTGTTTTTT	CASSLGRQNEKLFF
NA	TRBJ2-6	TRBD1	TRBV5-4	TGTGCCAGCAGCCCCCCGGGACAGGGACCTGGGGCCAACGTCCTGACTTTC	CASSPPGQGPGANVLTF
NA	TRBJ2-7	NA	TRBV6-5	TGTGCCAGCAGTTACTCCGGGGCCTACGAGCAGTACTTC	CASSYSGAYEQYF